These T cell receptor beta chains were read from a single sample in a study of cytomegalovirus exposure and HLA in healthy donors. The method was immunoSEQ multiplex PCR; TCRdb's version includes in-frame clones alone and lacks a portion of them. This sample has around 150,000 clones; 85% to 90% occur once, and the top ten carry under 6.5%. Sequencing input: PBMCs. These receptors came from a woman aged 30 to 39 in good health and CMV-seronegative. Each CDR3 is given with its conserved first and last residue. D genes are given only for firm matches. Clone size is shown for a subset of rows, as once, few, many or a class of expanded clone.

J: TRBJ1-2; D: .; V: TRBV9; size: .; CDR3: CASSVDPRKSAGYTF; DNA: TGTGCCAGCAGCGTAGACCCCCGCAAGAGTGCTGGCTACACCTTC
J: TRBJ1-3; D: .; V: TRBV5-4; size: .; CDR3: CASRAGHSGNTIYF; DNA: TGTGCCAGCAGAGCGGGACATTCCGGAAACACCATATATTTT
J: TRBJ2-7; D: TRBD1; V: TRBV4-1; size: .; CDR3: CASSQRGVGQGMNEQYF; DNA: TGCGCCAGCAGCCAAAGAGGCGTTGGACAGGGAATGAACGAGCAGTACTTC
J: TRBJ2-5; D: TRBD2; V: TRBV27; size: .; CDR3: CASTSLAGGATQYF; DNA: TGTGCCAGCACCTCACTAGCGGGAGGGGCGACCCAGTACTTC
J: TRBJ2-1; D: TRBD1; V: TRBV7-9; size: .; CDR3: CASSPRQGINLNEQFF; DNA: TGTGCCAGCAGCCCCCGACAGGGAATAAATCTCAATGAGCAGTTCTTC
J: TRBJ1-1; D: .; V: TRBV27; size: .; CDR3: CASSLGKNTEAFF; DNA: TGTGCCAGCAGTTTAGGCAAGAACACTGAAGCTTTCTTT
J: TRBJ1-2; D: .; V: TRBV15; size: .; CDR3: CATSRDYGQGYYYGYTF; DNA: TGTGCCACCAGCAGAGATTATGGGCAGGGTTATTACTATGGCTACACCTTC
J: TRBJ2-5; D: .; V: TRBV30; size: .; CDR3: CAWRAELGLETQYF; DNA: TGTGCCTGGAGAGCCGAACTAGGTTTGGAGACCCAGTACTTC
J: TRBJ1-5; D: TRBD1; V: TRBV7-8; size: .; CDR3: CASSLARRGQGPNQPQHF; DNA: TGTGCCAGCAGCTTAGCGCGGAGAGGACAGGGGCCCAATCAGCCCCAGCATTTT
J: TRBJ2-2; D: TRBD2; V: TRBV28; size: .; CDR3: CASSLAGLDTGELFF; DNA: TGTGCCAGCAGCCTCGCGGGACTAGACACCGGGGAGCTGTTTTTT
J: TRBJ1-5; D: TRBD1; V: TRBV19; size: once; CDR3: CASRSDRGYNQPQHF; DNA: TGTGCCAGTAGATCGGACAGGGGGTATAATCAGCCCCAGCATTTT
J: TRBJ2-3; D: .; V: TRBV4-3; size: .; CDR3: CASSQYSSRADTQYF; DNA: TGCGCCAGCAGCCAATATTCGTCCCGGGCAGATACGCAGTATTTT
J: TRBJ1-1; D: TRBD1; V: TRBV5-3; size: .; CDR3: CARSRTSTGKTEAFF; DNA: TGTGCCAGAAGCCGAACATCGACAGGGAAGACTGAAGCTTTCTTT
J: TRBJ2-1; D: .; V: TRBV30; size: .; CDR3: CAWSVVGGLYNEQFF; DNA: TGTGCCTGGAGTGTAGTGGGGGGGCTGTACAATGAGCAGTTCTTC
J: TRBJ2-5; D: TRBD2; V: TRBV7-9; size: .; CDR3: CASSLLAGGQETQYF; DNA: TGTGCCAGCAGCTTGCTAGCGGGGGGGCAAGAGACCCAGTACTTC
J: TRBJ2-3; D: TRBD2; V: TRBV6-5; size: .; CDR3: CASSYGTSKGDTQYF; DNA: TGTGCCAGCAGTTACGGGACTAGCAAAGGAGATACGCAGTATTTT
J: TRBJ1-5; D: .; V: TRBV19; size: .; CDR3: CASSIFGGLSNQPQHF; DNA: TGTGCCAGTAGTATATTCGGGGGTTTGAGCAATCAGCCCCAGCATTTT
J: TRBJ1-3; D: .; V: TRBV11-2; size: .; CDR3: CASSLGRGLGNTIYF; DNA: TGTGCCAGCAGCTTGGGCAGGGGCCTTGGAAACACCATATATTTT
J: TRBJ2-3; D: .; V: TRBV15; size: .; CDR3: CATSGRLGSADTQYF; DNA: TGTGCCACCAGCGGACGTCTAGGGAGTGCAGATACGCAGTATTTT
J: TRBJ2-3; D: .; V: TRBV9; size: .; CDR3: CASSAHYDSTDTQYF; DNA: TGTGCCAGCAGCGCCCACTACGACAGCACAGATACGCAGTATTTT
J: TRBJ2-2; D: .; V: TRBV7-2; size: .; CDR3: CASSSGGRSGELFF; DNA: TGTGCCAGCAGCTCCGGGGGGCGCAGCGGGGAGCTGTTTTTT
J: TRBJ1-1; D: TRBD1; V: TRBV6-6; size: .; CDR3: CRTEQGAMSTEAFF; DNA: TGTCGGACGGAACAGGGGGCAATGAGCACTGAAGCTTTCTTT
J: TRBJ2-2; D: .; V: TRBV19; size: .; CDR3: CASSGGNTGELFF; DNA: TGTGCCAGTAGCGGGGGGAACACCGGGGAGCTGTTTTTT
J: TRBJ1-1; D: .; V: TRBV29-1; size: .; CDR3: CSAAGLRNTEAFF; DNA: TGCAGCGCCGCAGGACTCCGGAACACTGAAGCTTTCTTT
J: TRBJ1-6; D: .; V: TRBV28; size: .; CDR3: CASSPFRGLDSPLHF; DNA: TGTGCCAGCAGTCCCTTTAGGGGTCTCGATTCACCCCTCCACTTT
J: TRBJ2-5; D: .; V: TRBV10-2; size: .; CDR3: CASRGVGGLKYF; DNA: TGCGCCAGCAGAGGGGTGGGGGGGCTCAAGTACTTC
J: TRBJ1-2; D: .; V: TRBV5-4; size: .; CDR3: CASSLDRVYGYTF; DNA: TGTGCCAGCAGCTTAGACAGAGTCTATGGCTACACCTTC
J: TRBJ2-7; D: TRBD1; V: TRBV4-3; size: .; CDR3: CASSQIQGGEQYF; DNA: TGCGCCAGCAGCCAAATACAGGGGGGCGAGCAGTACTTC
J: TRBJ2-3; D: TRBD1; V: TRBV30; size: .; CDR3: CAWSVGQTDTQYF; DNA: TGTGCCTGGAGTGTGGGACAGACAGATACGCAGTATTTT
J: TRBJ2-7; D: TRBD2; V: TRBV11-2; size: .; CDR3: CASSSPLGGGRLEEQYF; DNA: TGTGCCAGCAGCTCCCCCCTGGGTGGCGGGAGATTAGAAGAGCAGTACTTC
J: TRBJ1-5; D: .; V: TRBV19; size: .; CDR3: CASSIVNNQPQHF; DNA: TGTGCCAGTAGTATAGTTAACAATCAGCCCCAGCATTTT
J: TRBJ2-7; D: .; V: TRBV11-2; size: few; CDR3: CASSLLAGNSYEQYF; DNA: TGTGCCAGCAGCTTACTTGCGGGAAACTCCTACGAGCAGTACTTC
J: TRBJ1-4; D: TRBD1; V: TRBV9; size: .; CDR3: CASSVSGGNPGRKLFF; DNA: TGTGCCAGCAGCGTATCAGGGGGGAACCCTGGCAGAAAACTGTTTTTT
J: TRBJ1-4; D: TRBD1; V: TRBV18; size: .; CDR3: CASSPRSLRGPNEKLFF; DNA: TGTGCCAGCTCACCGCGATCCCTCAGGGGGCCTAATGAAAAACTGTTTTTT
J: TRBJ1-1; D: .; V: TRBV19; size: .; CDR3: CASTHQWPNTEAFF; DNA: TGTGCCAGTACTCACCAGTGGCCGAACACTGAAGCTTTCTTT
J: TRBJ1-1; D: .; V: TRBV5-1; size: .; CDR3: CASSLDHRNTEAFF; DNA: TGCGCCAGCAGCTTGGATCACAGGAACACTGAAGCTTTCTTT
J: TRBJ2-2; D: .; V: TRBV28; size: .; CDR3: CASSSGFSTGELFF; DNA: TGTGCCAGCAGTTCGGGGTTCTCCACCGGGGAGCTGTTTTTT